This T cell receptor beta chain was recovered during a study of T-cell memory formation after mild COVID-19 (dated by TCRdb to 2020 to 2023). A note on the overall study: TCR sequence clusters from the two donors were found to be largely donor specific. T-cell clones expanding and contracting after mild COVID-19 in a couple of donors were tracked by longitudinal TCRalpha and TCRbeta repertoire sequencing. Two young, previously healthy adult volunteers made up the cohort, one male and one female.

What the authors observed across the whole study: Some responding clones were found in pre-infection memory, which suggests that pre-existing cross-reactive memory T cells took part in the SARS-CoV-2 response. The second-wave clones that peaked on day 37 were not confirmed to be SARS-CoV-2 specific. From day 15 to 85, contracting clones showed balanced CD4/CD8 phenotypes, whereas a second wave of clones that expanded from day 15 to 37 leaned towards CD4+. Only a couple of mild cases were covered in the study, and larger cohorts including severe cases with pre-infection samples were considered necessary. Contracting CD4+ clones were located mainly in the CM and EM memory subsets, whereas CD8+ clones were found to be enriched in EMRA.

Ficoll-Paque density gradient centrifugation was the method used to isolate PBMCs. Only one count was recorded for this clonotype. The antigen it recognizes is unknown. The junction departs from germline at one end; a sequencing error may be responsible. The instrument given in TCRdb is Illumina NovaSeq 6000. TCRalpha and TCRbeta cDNA libraries were built by 5'RACE with constant-segment primers, adding sample barcodes and unique molecular identifiers. Trizol reagent was used to extract RNA from every sample. Amplification of the libraries took two PCR steps, and the second step added a second sample barcode plus Illumina TruSeq adapters. Sequencing of libraries was performed on an Illumina NovaSeq with 2 x 150 bp paired-end reads. The study's processing was this. Demultiplexing of reads and collapsing into UMI-guided consensus sequences were performed with migec v1.2.7. Using mixcr v2.1.11, UMI consensuses were aligned to TRA and TRB V and J templates and then assembled into clonotypes. A clonotype was counted as expanded or contracted only if both edgeR and NoisET called the change significant, with noise models trained on biological replicates. For edgeR calls, the thresholds were a false discovery rate-adjusted p below 0.01 and a log2 fold-change of 1. As an exploratory analysis of dynamics, PCA with hierarchical clustering was applied to max-normalized trajectories of the 1000 most abundant clonotypes. Each responding clone was given a CD4 or CD8 phenotype based on the CD4+ and CD8+ repertoires, which had been sequenced separately. The raw public data were reprocessed by TCRdb itself: fastp quality trimming at Q25, MiXCR clonotype calling, in-frame beta chains only. Rows are combined by CDR3 protein, so each entry shows the most common genes and DNA. For this entry, the V and J calls and clone size follow TCRdb and not the study's own pipeline. This sample gives hundreds of thousands of distinct CDR3 sequences in total; 20% to 25% of them show up just once. Clones ranked in the top ten supply 8.4% of the sample.

Sequenced sample: PBMCs or a T cell subset sorted from them (not recorded which). This receptor was taken from an adult woman who had mild COVID-19 (a few samples of this study predate the infection). The sample titles of this study are shuffled in the database, so cell type and time point are left out; the donor was told from shared clones.

The sequenced DNA: TGTGCCATCTCCCACGAGCAGTACTTC. Translated, it reads CAISHEQYF. This chain joins TRBV6-2 or TRBV6-3 to TRBJ2-7, with the D gene not confidently named. Taken from the germline V gene, the CDR1 and CDR2 loops are MNHEY and SVGEGT. Its CDR3 holds 9 amino acids, cysteine through phenylalanine. The sequence is cut down to CDR3 DNA, 27 bases in frame from base 1.